What follows are 25 T cell receptor beta chains derived from one specimen sequenced in a study of response to subunit inactivated influenza vaccine. TCRdb called the RT-PCR reads again in MiXCR, with one record for every CDR3 protein. The sample includes over 800,000 distinct CDR3 sequences, 21% of them seen just once. This material consisted of PBMCs from blood, taken more than 4 days after vaccination. The source is a man aged 50 to 59 who received an inactivated influenza vaccine.

V and J are TRBV5-1 and TRBJ1-1, with D possibly matching TRBD1 (5 bases). Germline V gene data show CDR1 as SGHRS and CDR2 as YFSETQ. Trimming left V 5 bases short and J 3 bases short, with 11 bases between. The CDR3 is 13 amino acids. In nucleotides, the CDR3 is TGCGCCAGCAGTGGGGCCGAGGACACTGAAGCTTTCTTT. It codes for CASSGAEDTEAFF.

The rearrangement links TRBV5-1 to TRBJ2-1; perhaps TRBD2 as D (5 bases). V was shortened by 3 bases and J by 2 bases, with 30 bases between the two germline ends. The CDR3 sequence is 21 residues long. Germline V lookup: CDR1 SGHRS, CDR2 YFSETQ. CDR3 amino acids: CASSSPGPPAGTGAPYNEQFF. For the CDR3, the DNA is TGCGCCAGCAGCTCCCCTGGCCCCCCTGCGGGCACGGGCGCCCCCTACAATGAGCAGTTCTTC.

This clonotype occurred a few times. The V gene is TRBV29-1, the J gene TRBJ2-3; possible D gene TRBD2, 5 bases. With 6 bases removed from V and 8 bases from J, the gap between germline ends came to 18 bases. Germline V gene sequence: CDR1 SQVTM, CDR2 ANQGSEA. The CDR3 runs to 13 residues. CDR3 sequence: CSVAASISITQYF. The CDR3 bases are TGCAGCGTGGCGGCTAGCATATCGATTACGCAGTATTTT.

This chain links TRBV15 with TRBJ2-7; 7 bases are shared with TRBD2. The CDR3 covers 16 residues. CDR1 and CDR2 from the germline V gene are LNHNV and YYDKDF (reference sequence). V trimming: 2 bases; J trimming: 1 base; junction bases outside the gene matches: 8. In nucleotides, the CDR3 is TGTGCCACCAGCAGATCAGGGAGGGGTCGGTCCTACGAGCAGTACTTC. It encodes CATSRSGRGRSYEQYF.

This chain links TRBV9 with TRBJ2-3, with D hard to call. Germline CDR1 is SGDLS and CDR2 is YYNGEE. Trimming took off 2 bases at V and 2 bases at J, with 15 bases between the two ends. The CDR3 is 16 residues long. CDR3 loop: CASSVTPRIDTDTQYF. The CDR3 nucleotides read TGTGCCAGCAGCGTGACACCCAGGATAGACACAGATACGCAGTATTTT.

V gene TRBV4-3 combines with J gene TRBJ2-1; perhaps TRBD2 as D (5 bases). Germline V gene lookup returns CDR1 LGHNA and CDR2 YSLEER. This CDR3 is built from 17 residues. V lost 1 base and J lost 0, with 13 bases in between. As DNA, the CDR3 is TGCGCCAGCAGCCAAGCTCTAGCTTTTAGCTCCTACAATGAGCAGTTCTTC. Protein product: CASSQALAFSSYNEQFF.

There are a few counts of this clonotype. This chain uses TRBV5-1 with TRBJ2-3; 11 nucleotides match TRBD2. The length of the CDR3 is 15 residues. Germline V gene lookup returns CDR1 SGHRS and CDR2 YFSETQ. The V and J ends lost 4 bases and 5 bases, in that order; junction bases with no gene match: 6. CDR3 in DNA: TGCGCCAGCAGCGCTAGCGGGAGGAGGGGAGATACGCAGTATTTT. This encodes CASSASGRRGDTQYF.

The rearrangement joins TRBV28 to TRBJ2-7; D unresolved. The germline CDR1 and CDR2 sequences are MDHEN and SYDVKM. The ends were cut back, 3 bases at V and 2 bases at J, with 8 bases in the middle. CDR3 size: 13 residues. In nucleotides, the CDR3 is TGTGCCAGCAGTTTTGGGCACCCCTACGAGCAGTACTTC. Its protein product is CASSFGHPYEQYF. Looking up the rest from reference TRBV28 and TRBJ2-7 gives the full variable domain: DVKVTQSSRYLVKRTGEKVFLECVQDMDHENMFWYRQDPGLGLRLIYFSYDVKMKEKGDIPEGYSVSREKKERFSLILESASTNQTSMYLCASSFGHPYEQYFGPGTRLTVT.

This clonotype was observed a single time. The chain couples TRBV10-2 to TRBJ2-1; 7 bases fit TRBD1. V dropped 0 bases and J dropped 7; count of bases not matched to a gene: 12. The length of the CDR3 is 17 residues. In germline, CDR1 is WSHSY, CDR2 SAAADI. The CDR3 region has the DNA TGCGCCAGCAGTGAGTCCGACCCATCTTTGACAGGGAATGAGCAGTTCTTC. As protein: CASSESDPSLTGNEQFF.

This clonotype was recorded a few times. The chain has TRBV20-1 and TRBJ2-5; a possible D gene is TRBD2 (5 bases). Germline V gene data show CDR1 as DFQATT and CDR2 as SNEGSKA (reference sequence). The V end lost 0 bases, the J end lost 0 bases, and 11 bases lay between the germline ends. The CDR3 runs to 15 residues. The CDR3 loop is CSARDSAYYQETQYF. Written as DNA, the CDR3 is TGCAGTGCTAGAGATAGCGCGTACTACCAAGAGACCCAGTACTTC.

This clonotype was picked up a small number of times. The V call is TRBV7-9, the J call TRBJ2-7; 7 bases map to TRBD1. Germline-derived CDR1 and CDR2 are SEHNR and FQNEAQ (reference sequence). The CDR3 is 12 residues long. V trimming: 10 bases; J trimming: 1 base; junction bases outside the gene matches: 4. The CDR3 DNA is TGTGCCACCGGGACAGTGTCCTACGAGCAGTACTTC. Amino acid sequence: CATGTVSYEQYF.

This clonotype appeared many times. This chain connects TRBV5-1 to TRBJ2-7; the D gene is possibly TRBD1 (6 bases). Germline loops: CDR1 SGHRS, CDR2 YFSETQ. Trimming removed 3 bases at V and 2 bases at J, with 12 bases between. The CDR3 extends over 14 amino acids. The CDR3 region is CASSSPGHTYEQYF. The CDR3 coding sequence is TGCGCCAGCAGCTCCCCGGGACACACCTACGAGCAGTACTTC.

This clonotype has a handful of counts. V usage is TRBV20-1 and J usage is TRBJ2-5, with 7 bases aligning to TRBD2. CDR1 DFQATT and CDR2 SNEGSKA come from the germline V gene (reference sequence). V dropped 0 bases and J dropped 4; count of bases not matched to a gene: 5. CDR3 length equals 14 residues. The CDR3 DNA sequence: TGCAGTGCTAGAGATGGACTAGGGGCAGAGACCCAGTACTTC. Translating it yields CSARDGLGAETQYF.

This clonotype was picked up a small number of times. This chain joins TRBV5-1 and TRBJ1-6; TRBD1 is a possible D gene (6 bases). Germline CDR1 reads SGHRS; CDR2 reads YFSETQ. V was cut by 4 bases and J by 5 bases, with 13 bases left in between. The CDR3 runs to 15 residues. The CDR3 DNA is TGCGCCAGCAGCCTTCGGGACAATGATAATTCACCCCTCCACTTT. Its protein is CASSLRDNDNSPLHF.

The genes are TRBV9 and TRBJ2-5; TRBD2 matches 8 bases. The germline gives CDR1 SGDLS, CDR2 YYNGEE. The J segment lost 5 bases and the V segment lost 4 bases, leaving 13 bases of the junction unmatched. This CDR3 has 16 residues. In DNA, the CDR3 is TGTGCCAGCAGCCCGGGGCCGGGACTAGGGATGGAGACCCAGTACTTC. Protein product: CASSPGPGLGMETQYF.

The table lists this clonotype with a few counts. The chain recombines TRBV7-3 with TRBJ2-1, with 10 bases lining up with TRBD2. Germline CDR1 and CDR2: SGHTA and FQGTGA. The CDR3 loop spans 16 amino acids. Trimming cost V 0 bases and J 3 bases; bases outside gene matches: 2. The CDR3 is CASSLTRTSGYNEQFF. CDR3 coding DNA: TGTGCCAGCAGCTTAACTCGGACTAGCGGCTACAATGAGCAGTTCTTC.

In its sample, this clonotype was seen many times. The chain carries TRBV12-3 or TRBV12-4 and TRBJ1-1; 8 bases align to TRBD1. The CDR3 is made up of 14 amino acids. The junction had 1 base not matched to a gene; V was cut back by 3 bases and J by 1 base. In nucleotides, the CDR3 is TGTGCCAGCAGTTTTGGACAGGGGAACACTGAAGCTTTCTTT. Protein sequence: CASSFGQGNTEAFF.

The rearrangement joins TRBV19 to TRBJ2-1; D is possibly TRBD1 (5 bases). The CDR3 covers 16 residues. The ends were cut back, 5 bases at V and 3 bases at J, with 17 bases in the middle. Germline V gene data show CDR1 as LNHDA and CDR2 as SQIVND (reference sequence). CDR3 coding DNA: TGTGCCAGTAGTTGGAAAGGACAAGCCCTCTACAATGAGCAGTTCTTC. Encoded protein: CASSWKGQALYNEQFF.

V and J are TRBV2 and TRBJ2-6, with D perhaps matching TRBD1 (5 bases). The CDR3 sequence is 17 residues long. The germline V gene has CDR1 SNHLY and CDR2 FYNNEI. The V end lost 7 bases, the J end lost 0 bases, and 16 bases lay between the germline ends. The chain's CDR3 is CASMKDRGISGANVLTF. For the CDR3, the DNA is TGTGCCAGCATGAAGGATAGGGGCATCTCTGGGGCCAACGTCCTGACTTTC.

This clonotype was seen many times. This chain uses TRBV20-1 with TRBJ1-5; D perhaps matches TRBD1 (6 bases). Deletions cut 6 bases from V and 2 bases from J, with 17 bases between. The CDR3 sequence is 15 residues long. Germline CDR1 DFQATT, CDR2 SNEGSKA (reference sequence). CDR3 sequence: CSAPQRGGGNQPQHF. The CDR3 DNA reads as TGCAGTGCGCCTCAAAGAGGGGGAGGCAATCAGCCCCAGCATTTT.

This sequence joins TRBV20-1 and TRBJ2-5, with 8 positions matching TRBD1. The V and J ends lost 3 bases and 4 bases, in that order; junction bases with no gene match: 7. Per the germline V gene, CDR1 is DFQATT and CDR2 is SNEGSKA (reference sequence). This CDR3 is 14 amino acids long. CDR3 coding DNA: TGCAGTGCTAGGACAGGGGCGCGCGTAGAGACCCAGTACTTC. As protein: CSARTGARVETQYF.

The chain is built from TRBV6-5 and TRBJ2-1, with 15 bases fitting TRBD2. The CDR3 loop spans 16 amino acids. Germline V CDR1 and CDR2: MNHEY, SVGAGI. The ends lost 4 bases at V and 7 bases at J; junction bases unmatched: 5. CDR3 loop: CASSLRTSGRGNEQFF. Here the CDR3 DNA reads TGTGCCAGCAGTTTGCGGACTAGCGGGAGGGGGAATGAGCAGTTCTTC.

CDR3 sequence: CASSFGGGRYGNEQFF. The CDR3 nucleotides are TGTGCCAGCAGCTTCGGAGGGGGCAGGTACGGGAATGAGCAGTTCTTC. The chain links TRBV5-6 to TRBJ2-1, with D perhaps TRBD1 (7 bases). CDR1 and CDR2 from the germline V gene are SGHDT and YYEEEE. The CDR3 has 16 residues. With 2 bases removed from V and 7 bases from J, the gap between germline ends came to 19 bases.

The chain carries TRBV5-1 and TRBJ2-7, with 9 bases aligning to TRBD2. Germline CDR1 and CDR2: SGHRS and YFSETQ. With V trimmed by 4 bases and J by 2 bases, 7 bases remained unmatched. The CDR3 runs 15 residues. CDR3 in amino acids: CASSGGVAGAYEQYF. CDR3 DNA sequence: TGCGCCAGCAGCGGTGGGGTAGCGGGGGCCTACGAGCAGTACTTC.

This clonotype was counted a few times. DNA for the CDR3: TGTGCCAGCACCCATATAAGGGGAAATTCACCCCTCCACTTT. It translates to CASTHIRGNSPLHF. The chain joins TRBV28 to TRBJ1-6, with D possibly TRBD1 on 5 matching bases. V was shortened by 7 bases and J by 7 bases, with 14 bases between the two germline ends. The CDR3 loop spans 14 amino acids. The germline gives CDR1 MDHEN, CDR2 SYDVKM.